This note documents a single T cell receptor beta chain sequence. Per germline, CDR1 GTSNPN and CDR2 SVGIG (reference sequence). This CDR3 comprises 15 residues. Trimming left V 3 bases short and J 4 bases short, with 17 bases between. In the authors' workflow: Nucleated cell counts were estimated from reference gene primer amplification. Libraries were prepared by immunoSEQ multiplex PCR; TCRdb keeps only in-frame clonotypes and omits some of them. Clone size and the V and J calls come from that table; the DNA yielded D and trimming. The data contain 200,000 or so clones, 85% to 90% of them singletons. These data originate in a study of blood T cell repertoires in COVID-19. Study-level background: Sources were T cells, B-cell-depleted T cells, or PBMCs; the material itself was cDNA or gDNA.

This chain uses TRBV30 with TRBJ2-3; no reliable D call. Sequencing input: peripheral blood. The receptor's source is a man at least 80 years old with acute or convalescent COVID-19. CDR3 sequence: CAWRPAGFGPDTQYF. DNA of the CDR3: TGTGCCTGGAGGCCCGCAGGATTTGGTCCAGATACGCAGTATTTT.